Here is one T cell receptor (beta chain) with its context. Antigen unknown. The entry originates in a study of shared clonotypes between healthy human individuals. Study overall: Each donor contributed plates that comprised three CD4 naive, three CD4 memory, two CD8 naive and one CD8 memory. Findings of the study overall: Estimated richness values were generally larger in naive subsets than in memory subsets.

The V end lost 7 bases, the J end lost 1 base, and 20 bases lay between the germline ends. Looked up from germline, CDR1 is LNHDA and CDR2 is SQIVND (reference sequence). The CDR3 loop spans 18 amino acids. Clones were sequenced by immunoSEQ multiplex PCR, and TCRdb holds only the in-frame ones, with some missing. Of about 700,000 clones in the sample, over 65% were seen once. The chain is built from TRBV19 and TRBJ2-6; possibly TRBD1 or TRBD2 for D (5 bases each). The specimen was memory CD4+ T cells sorted from blood. Stated subset: CD45RA-negative fraction. This clonotype originated in a woman aged 25 to 39 in good health. The CDR3 nucleotides read TGTGCCAGTACCCTCTTCGGGGACCCCGAATCTGGGGCCAACGTCCTGACTTTC. Its protein product is CASTLFGDPESGANVLTF.